The entry below describes one T cell receptor (beta chain). It lacks a known antigen. The sample holds no much larger clone one base away, and base qualities are not on file. The germline V gene (reference sequence) specifies LGHDT as CDR1 and YNNKEL as CDR2. Inclusive of the bounding cysteine and phenylalanine, the CDR3 is 15 residues long. Only CDR3 DNA remains: 45 bases, in frame from the first base. The junction carries 14 bases between V and J, which are trimmed by 5 bases and 0 bases respectively. TCRbeta CDR3 regions were amplified from genomic DNA by means of the immunoSEQ Assay, a bias-controlled multiplex PCR. Per the original workflow: The number of nucleated cells in each sample was estimated by amplification of reference gene primers within the assay. To quantify the absolute abundance of each unique TCRbeta CDR3 rearrangement, sequence reads were collapsed and filtered. For each sample, productive Simpson clonality was calculated by taking the square root of Simpson's diversity index across productive rearrangements. The source is immuneACCESS, and TCRdb retained only in-frame sequences with V and J called. Part of the clones is not carried over; for the studies checked, unresolved V genes explain less than half of this, and the remainder is unexplained. V and J calls and clone size are those listed in that table; D and trimming were worked out from the DNA. For this sample the table gives 200,000 to 250,000 clones, of which approximately 84% were detected only once. The ten largest clones represent 3% to 3.5% of the sample.

This sample was included in a study of blood T cell repertoires in COVID-19 (dated by TCRdb to the early 2020s). The study in broad terms: Samples from collaborators originated in the United States, Italy and Spain and spanned both the acute and convalescent phases of COVID-19. A de-identified subject ID, COVID-19 status, age in years and sex were almost always included in the sample metadata. The samples were drawn from the first 160 participants of the ongoing ImmuneRACE study and from 950 to 1,500 subjects provided by 6 global collaborators. Where HLA class I and class II types were available, the types were taken from metadata supplied by the sample provider, not from assay-based typing. Deeply sampled blood TCRbeta repertoires from subjects exposed to, actively infected with, or recovered from COVID-19 were included in the dataset. The prospective study material was composed of cDNA or gDNA derived from T cells, B-cell-depleted T cells, or PBMCs. The repertoires were released in a freely available public database intended as a resource for research on the immune response to SARS-CoV-2.

What the work shows at the level of the full study, not this receptor alone: Clinical and demographic metadata were provided uncurated, with the amount varying by source and participant.

Another Seattle source contributed samples from volunteer blood donors who had recovered from COVID-19. Collaborating institutions collected whole blood in K2EDTA tubes following their own protocols. Collaborator samples were shipped for TCRbeta analysis as frozen whole blood, isolated PBMCs, or DNA extracted from either sample type. Rearrangement joined TRBV3-1 (or the pseudogene TRBV3-2) to TRBJ2-7, and the D gene may be TRBD1, 6 bases matching. Source material: peripheral blood. The sequence derives from a woman younger than 45 who had recovered from COVID-19. The base sequence is TGTGCCAGCAGCATAAGCCCAGGGGTCTCCTACGAGCAGTACTTC. It translates to CASSISPGVSYEQYF.